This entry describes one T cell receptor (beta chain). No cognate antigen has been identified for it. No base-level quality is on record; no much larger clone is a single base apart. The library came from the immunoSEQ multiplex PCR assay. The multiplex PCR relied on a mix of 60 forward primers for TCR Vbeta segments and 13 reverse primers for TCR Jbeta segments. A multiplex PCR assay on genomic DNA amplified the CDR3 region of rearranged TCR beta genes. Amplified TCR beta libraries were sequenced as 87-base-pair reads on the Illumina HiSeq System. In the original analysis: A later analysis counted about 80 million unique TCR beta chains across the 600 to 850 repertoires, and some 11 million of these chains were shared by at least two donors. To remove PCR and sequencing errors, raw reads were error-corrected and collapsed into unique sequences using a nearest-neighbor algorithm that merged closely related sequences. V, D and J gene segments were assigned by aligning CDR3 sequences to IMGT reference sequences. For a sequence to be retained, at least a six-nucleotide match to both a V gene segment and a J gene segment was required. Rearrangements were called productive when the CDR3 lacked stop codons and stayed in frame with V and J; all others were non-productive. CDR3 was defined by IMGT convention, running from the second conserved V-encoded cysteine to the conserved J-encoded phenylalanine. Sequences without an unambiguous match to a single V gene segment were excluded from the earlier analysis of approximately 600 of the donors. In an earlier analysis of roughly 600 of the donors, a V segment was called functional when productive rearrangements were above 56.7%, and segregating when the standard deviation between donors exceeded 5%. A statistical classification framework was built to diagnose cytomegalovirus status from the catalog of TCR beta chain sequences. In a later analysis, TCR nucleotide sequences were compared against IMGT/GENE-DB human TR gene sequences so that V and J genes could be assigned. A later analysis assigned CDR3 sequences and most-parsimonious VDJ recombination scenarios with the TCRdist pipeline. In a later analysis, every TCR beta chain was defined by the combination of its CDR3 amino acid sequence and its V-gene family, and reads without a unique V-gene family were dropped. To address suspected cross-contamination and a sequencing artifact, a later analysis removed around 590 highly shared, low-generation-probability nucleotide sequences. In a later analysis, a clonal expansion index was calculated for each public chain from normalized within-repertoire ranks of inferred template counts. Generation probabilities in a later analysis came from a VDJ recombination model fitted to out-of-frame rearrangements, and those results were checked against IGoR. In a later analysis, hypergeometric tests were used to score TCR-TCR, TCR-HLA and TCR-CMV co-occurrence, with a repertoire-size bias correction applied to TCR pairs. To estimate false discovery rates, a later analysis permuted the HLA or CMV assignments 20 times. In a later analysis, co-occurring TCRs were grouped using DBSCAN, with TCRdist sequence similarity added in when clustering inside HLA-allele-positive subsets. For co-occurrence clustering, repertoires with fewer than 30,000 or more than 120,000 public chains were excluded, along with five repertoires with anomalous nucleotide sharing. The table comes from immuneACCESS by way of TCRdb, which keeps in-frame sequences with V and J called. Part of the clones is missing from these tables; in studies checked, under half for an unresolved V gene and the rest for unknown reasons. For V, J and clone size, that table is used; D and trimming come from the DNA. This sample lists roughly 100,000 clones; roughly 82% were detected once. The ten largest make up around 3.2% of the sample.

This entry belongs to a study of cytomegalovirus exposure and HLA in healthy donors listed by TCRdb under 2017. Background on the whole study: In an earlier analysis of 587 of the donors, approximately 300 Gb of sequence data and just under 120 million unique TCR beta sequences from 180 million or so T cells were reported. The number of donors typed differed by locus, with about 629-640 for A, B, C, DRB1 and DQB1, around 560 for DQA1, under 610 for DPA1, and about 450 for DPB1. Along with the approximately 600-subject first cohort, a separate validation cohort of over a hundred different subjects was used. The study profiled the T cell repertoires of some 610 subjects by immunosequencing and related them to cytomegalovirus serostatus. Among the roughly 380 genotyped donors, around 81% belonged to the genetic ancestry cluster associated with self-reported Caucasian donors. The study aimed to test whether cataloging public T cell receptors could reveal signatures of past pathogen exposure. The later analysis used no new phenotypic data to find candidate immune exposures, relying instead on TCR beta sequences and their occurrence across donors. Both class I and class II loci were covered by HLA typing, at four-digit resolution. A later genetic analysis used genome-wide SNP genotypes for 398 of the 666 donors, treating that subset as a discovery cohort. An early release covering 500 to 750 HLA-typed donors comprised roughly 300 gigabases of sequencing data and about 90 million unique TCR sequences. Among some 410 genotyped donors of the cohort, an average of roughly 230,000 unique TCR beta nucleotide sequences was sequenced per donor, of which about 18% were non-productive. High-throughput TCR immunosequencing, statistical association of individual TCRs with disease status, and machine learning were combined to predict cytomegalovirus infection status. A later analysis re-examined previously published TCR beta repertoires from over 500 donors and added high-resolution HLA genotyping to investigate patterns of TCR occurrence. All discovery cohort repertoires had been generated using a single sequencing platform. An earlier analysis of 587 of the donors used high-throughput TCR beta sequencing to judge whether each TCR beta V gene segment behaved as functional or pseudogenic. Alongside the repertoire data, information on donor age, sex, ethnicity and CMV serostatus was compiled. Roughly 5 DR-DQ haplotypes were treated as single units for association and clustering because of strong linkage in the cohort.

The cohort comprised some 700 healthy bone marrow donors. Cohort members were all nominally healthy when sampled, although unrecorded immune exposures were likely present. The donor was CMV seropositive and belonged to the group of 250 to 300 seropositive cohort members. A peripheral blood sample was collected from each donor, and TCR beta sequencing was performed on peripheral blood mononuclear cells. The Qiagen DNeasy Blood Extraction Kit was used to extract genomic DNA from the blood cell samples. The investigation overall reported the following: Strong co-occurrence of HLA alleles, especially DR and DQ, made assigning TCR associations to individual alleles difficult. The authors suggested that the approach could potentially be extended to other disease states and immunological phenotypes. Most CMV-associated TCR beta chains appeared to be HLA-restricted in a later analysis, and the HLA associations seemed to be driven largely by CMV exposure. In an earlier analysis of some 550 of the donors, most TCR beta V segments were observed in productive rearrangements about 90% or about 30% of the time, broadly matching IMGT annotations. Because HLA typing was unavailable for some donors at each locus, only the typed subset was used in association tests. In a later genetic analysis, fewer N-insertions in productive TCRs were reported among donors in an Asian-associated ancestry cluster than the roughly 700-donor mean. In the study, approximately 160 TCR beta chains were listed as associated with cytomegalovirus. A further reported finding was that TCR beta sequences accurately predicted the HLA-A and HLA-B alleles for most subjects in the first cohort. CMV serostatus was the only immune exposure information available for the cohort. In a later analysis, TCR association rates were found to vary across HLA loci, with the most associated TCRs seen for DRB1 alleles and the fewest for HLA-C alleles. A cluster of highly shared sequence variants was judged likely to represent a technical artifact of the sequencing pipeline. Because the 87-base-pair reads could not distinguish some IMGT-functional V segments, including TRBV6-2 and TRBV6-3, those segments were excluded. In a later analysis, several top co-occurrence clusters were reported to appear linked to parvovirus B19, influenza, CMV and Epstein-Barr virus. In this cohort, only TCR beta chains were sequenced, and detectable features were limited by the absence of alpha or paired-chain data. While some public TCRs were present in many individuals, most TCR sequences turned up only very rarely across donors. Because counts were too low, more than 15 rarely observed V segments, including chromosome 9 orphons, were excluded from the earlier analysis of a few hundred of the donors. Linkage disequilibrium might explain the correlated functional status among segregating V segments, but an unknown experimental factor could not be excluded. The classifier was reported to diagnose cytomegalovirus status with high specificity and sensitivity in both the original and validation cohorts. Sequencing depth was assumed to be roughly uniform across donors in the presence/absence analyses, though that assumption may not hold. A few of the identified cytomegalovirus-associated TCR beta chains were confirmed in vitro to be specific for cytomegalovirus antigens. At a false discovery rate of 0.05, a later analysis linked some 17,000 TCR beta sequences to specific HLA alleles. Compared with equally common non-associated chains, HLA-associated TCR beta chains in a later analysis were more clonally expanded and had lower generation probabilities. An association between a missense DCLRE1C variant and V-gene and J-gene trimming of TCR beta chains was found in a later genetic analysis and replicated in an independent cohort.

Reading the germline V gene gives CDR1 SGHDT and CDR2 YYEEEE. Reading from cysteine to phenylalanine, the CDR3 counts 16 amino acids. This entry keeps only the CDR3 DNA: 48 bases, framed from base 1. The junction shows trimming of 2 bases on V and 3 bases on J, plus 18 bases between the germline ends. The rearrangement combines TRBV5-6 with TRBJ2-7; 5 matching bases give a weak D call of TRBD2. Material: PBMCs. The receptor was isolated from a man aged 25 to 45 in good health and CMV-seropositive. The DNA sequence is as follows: TGTGCCAGCAGCTTCCCCGACGGGATCCTTCACTACGAGCAGTACTTC. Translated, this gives CASSFPDGILHYEQYF.